The 4 T cell receptor beta chains below were found in one sample sequenced in a study of cytomegalovirus exposure and HLA in healthy donors. Assay: immunoSEQ multiplex PCR; the TCRdb copy retains only in-frame clones and omits some. Counted here are 300,000 to 350,000 clones, 70% to 90% occurring once; the ten biggest clones make up around 0.88%. The sequencing input was PBMCs. The receptors were sampled from a man aged 25-45 years in good health and CMV-seronegative.

J is TRBJ1-5 and V is TRBV5-6; D gene uncertain. Germline CDR1 and CDR2: SGHDT and YYEEEE. The CDR3 loop spans 13 amino acids. Trimming stripped 4 bases from V and 4 bases from J, with 9 bases between. The CDR3 spells CASSRGENQPQHF. The DNA for the CDR3 is TGTGCCAGCAGCCGAGGCGAAAATCAGCCCCAGCATTTT.

The genes are TRBV6-1 and TRBJ1-1; D is undetermined. The CDR3 extends over 16 amino acids. The V and J ends lost 1 base and 3 bases respectively, with 15 bases between them. Germline lookup yields CDR1 MNHNS and CDR2 SASEGT. CDR3 region: CASSEVGYLGYTEAFF. Here the CDR3 DNA reads TGTGCCAGCAGTGAAGTCGGGTATCTCGGTTACACTGAAGCTTTCTTT.

The chain couples TRBV6-5 to TRBJ2-1; D is possibly TRBD1 (6 bases). Trimming removed 7 bases at V and 0 bases at J, with 13 bases between. CDR3 length: 15 residues. Per germline, CDR1 MNHEY and CDR2 SVGAGI. DNA of the CDR3: TGTGCCAGCAATACAGGGTCCCTCTCCTACAATGAGCAGTTCTTC. Residues: CASNTGSLSYNEQFF.

With regard to this clone: Other DNA sequences from this sample encode an identical CDR3 as well. The chain has TRBV5-4 and TRBJ1-2; D not resolved. The CDR3 has 13 residues. V lost 4 bases and J 5 bases, leaving 12 bases between the germline ends. CDR1 and CDR2 from the germline V gene are SGHNT and YYREEE (reference sequence). Written as DNA, the CDR3 is TGTGCCAGCAGCCTGGACCGAACATATGGCTACACCTTC. It yields the protein CASSLDRTYGYTF.